These 23 T cell receptor beta chains share one sample of origin, sequenced in a study of T cell responses to AZD1222 COVID-19 vaccine. The repertoire was sequenced with immunoSEQ multiplex PCR; TCRdb's copy has only in-frame clones and lacks some. Here the sample spans about 110,000 clones, about nine tenths being singletons. Sequences were derived from peripheral blood, sampled on day 0 of AZD1222 vaccination. These receptors all come from an adult in good health.

The V call is TRBV7-8, the J call TRBJ1-3; D might be TRBD1 (5 bases). This CDR3 comprises 17 residues. Germline CDR1 and CDR2: SGHVS and FQNEAQ. Trimming took 0 bases from V and 4 from J, leaving 16 bases between them. CDR3 in amino acids: CASSLAVTRTSGNTIYF. In DNA, the CDR3 is TGTGCCAGCAGCTTAGCGGTGACCAGGACATCGGGAAACACCATATATTTT.

The genes are TRBV12-3 or TRBV12-4 and TRBJ2-7; 8 bases match TRBD1. The CDR3 totals 12 residues. The junction had 5 bases not matched to a gene; V was cut back by 4 bases and J by 9 bases. The CDR3 sequence: CASSSTGTGQYF. DNA of the CDR3: TGTGCCAGCAGTTCCACCGGGACAGGGCAGTACTTC.

V is TRBV28 and J is TRBJ1-2; maybe TRBD1 (5 bases). V lost 2 bases, J lost 7 bases, and 17 bases lay in between. CDR3 length: 15 amino acids. The germline V gene encodes CDR1 MDHEN and CDR2 SYDVKM. CDR3 nucleotide sequence: TGTGCCAGCAGTTTACACTCACAGGTTTTCAGTGGCTACACCTTC. Amino acids: CASSLHSQVFSGYTF.

This clone came up a few times. Different DNA sequences within this sample yield the same CDR3. The chain has TRBV6-6 and TRBJ2-7; D might be TRBD2 (6 bases). Germline assignment: CDR1 MNHNY and CDR2 SVGAGI (reference sequence). The CDR3 covers 12 residues. V lost 8 bases and J 4 bases, leaving 12 bases between the germline ends. The CDR3 loop reads CASVGSGYEQYF. Here the CDR3 DNA reads TGTGCCAGCGTCGGCAGCGGGTACGAGCAGTACTTC.

The chain links TRBV9 to TRBJ1-2; D possibly corresponds to TRBD1 (5 bases). The CDR3 is made up of 15 amino acids. Per the germline V gene, CDR1 is SGDLS and CDR2 is YYNGEE. V gave up 0 bases and J gave up 0 bases, with 9 bases separating them. CDR3 nucleotide sequence: TGTGCCAGCAGCGTAGGGGACTTAGCTAACTATGGCTACACCTTC. It encodes CASSVGDLANYGYTF.

V usage is TRBV2 and J usage is TRBJ2-5; 10 bases line up with TRBD1. Looked up from germline, CDR1 is SNHLY and CDR2 is FYNNEI. Unmatched junction bases numbered 1, after V lost 6 bases and J lost 3 bases. The CDR3 runs 13 residues. The CDR3 sequence is CASRGQGEETQYF. In nucleotides, the CDR3 is TGTGCCAGCAGAGGACAGGGGGAAGAGACCCAGTACTTC. Looking up the rest from reference TRBV2 and TRBJ2-5 gives the full variable domain: EPEVTQTPSHQVTQMGQEVILRCVPISNHLYFYWYRQILGQKVEFLVSFYNNEISEKSEIFDDQFSVERPDGSNFTLKIRSTKLEDSAMYFCASRGQGEETQYFGPGTRLLVL.

The chain has TRBV7-2 and TRBJ2-7; tentative D call: TRBD1 (6 bases). The germline V gene encodes CDR1 SGHTA and CDR2 FQGNSA. This CDR3 contains 17 residues. V was shortened by 1 base and J by 3 bases, with 19 bases between the two germline ends. The CDR3 nucleotides are TGTGCCAGCAGCTTAGTATCCGTGGGGGCGCAGGTCTACGAGCAGTACTTC. This translates into CASSLVSVGAQVYEQYF.

The chain links TRBV27 to TRBJ1-5, with TRBD1 matching 9 bases. CDR3 size: 14 residues. Trimming removed 6 bases from V and 7 bases from J; junction bases left unmatched: 7. Germline V gives CDR1 MNHEY, CDR2 SMNVEV (reference sequence). This CDR3 is CASSKDRGGQPQHF. CDR3 DNA: TGTGCCAGCAGCAAGGACAGGGGCGGGCAGCCCCAGCATTTT.

The gene calls are TRBV27 and TRBJ1-1, with D unresolved. Deletions cut 3 bases from V and 1 base from J, with 12 bases between. The CDR3 length is 15 residues. Germline assignment: CDR1 MNHEY and CDR2 SMNVEV (reference sequence). CDR3 sequence: CASSFPGRRNTEAFF. The DNA for the CDR3 is TGTGCCAGCAGTTTCCCGGGGAGGAGGAACACTGAAGCTTTCTTT.

The gene calls are TRBV6-5 and TRBJ1-5; the D gene is possibly TRBD1 (5 bases). The germline gives CDR1 MNHEY, CDR2 SVGAGI. The CDR3 is made up of 12 amino acids. Trimming took off 8 bases at V and 6 bases at J, with 11 bases between the two ends. CDR3 loop: CASRTGLQPQHF. The CDR3 DNA reads as TGTGCCAGCCGCACGGGGCTTCAGCCCCAGCATTTT.

V usage is TRBV12-5 and J usage is TRBJ1-1; weak D call: TRBD1 (5 bases). V dropped 4 bases and J dropped 1 base, with 7 bases sitting between them. The germline CDR1 and CDR2 sequences are LGHNT and FRNRAP. This CDR3 has 13 residues. CDR3 sequence reads: CASGSGPNTEAFF. The CDR3 region has the DNA TGTGCTAGTGGTTCGGGACCGAACACTGAAGCTTTCTTT.

The chain links TRBV30 to TRBJ2-5; D not resolved. Trimming shortened V by 2 bases and J by 2 bases, and 12 bases separated the two germline ends. This CDR3 has 14 residues. Germline V gives CDR1 GTSNPN, CDR2 SVGIG (reference sequence). Written as DNA, the CDR3 is TGTGCCTGGAGTCTCGCCCCCGTTCAAGAGACCCAGTACTTC. Its translation: CAWSLAPVQETQYF.

The chain has TRBV7-9 and TRBJ1-2; 10 nucleotides line up with TRBD1. J lost 5 bases, V lost 2 bases, and 8 bases had no gene match. The CDR3 contains 16 residues. Germline CDR1 reads SEHNR; CDR2 reads FQNEAQ (reference sequence). DNA of the CDR3: TGTGCCAGCAGCTTAAGGGGACAGGGGTTAGAGTATGGCTACACCTTC. Translating gives CASSLRGQGLEYGYTF.

The chain recombines TRBV3-1 (or the pseudogene TRBV3-2) with TRBJ1-6; unclear D gene. The CDR3 contains 15 residues. From germline, CDR1 is LGHDT and CDR2 YNNKEL (reference sequence). V shed 4 bases and J shed 4 bases, with 11 bases lying between them. CDR3 amino acids: CASSLGEGYNSPLHF. The CDR3, as DNA: TGTGCCAGCAGCCTCGGTGAGGGATATAATTCACCCCTCCACTTT.

This clone was observed a few times. The V gene is TRBV9, the J gene TRBJ1-3; D is unresolved. CDR1 is SGDLS, CDR2 YYNGEE, per germline. Trimming removed 4 bases from V and 10 bases from J, with 18 bases in between. This CDR3 comprises 14 residues. Here the CDR3 reads CASSTRSQDGTIYF. The CDR3 DNA follows: TGTGCCAGCAGCACCCGATCTCAGGATGGGACCATATATTTT.

This chain joins TRBV25-1 and TRBJ2-7; 8 nucleotides align to TRBD1. Germline values: CDR1 MGHDK, CDR2 SYGVNS. The CDR3 contains 14 residues. V dropped 8 bases and J dropped 7; count of bases not matched to a gene: 13. The CDR3 DNA reads as TGTGCCAGCCGTAGGTGGACAGGGACGAGGGAGCAGTACTTC. Translated, it gives CASRRWTGTREQYF.

The V call is TRBV30, the J call TRBJ2-2, with D possibly matching TRBD2 (7 bases). Looked up from germline, CDR1 is GTSNPN and CDR2 is SVGIG (reference sequence). The germline V and J ends were trimmed by 4 bases and 5 bases, with 14 bases remaining between them. The CDR3 length is 14 residues. CDR3 sequence reads: CAWMRGPWTGELFF. The CDR3 DNA follows: TGTGCCTGGATGCGGGGGCCATGGACCGGGGAGCTGTTTTTT.

The chain joins TRBV10-3 to TRBJ1-5, with D maybe TRBD1 (5 bases). Germline CDR1 is ENHRY and CDR2 is SYGVKD. V lost 10 bases and J 6 bases, leaving 16 bases between the germline ends. The CDR3 extends over 13 amino acids. The CDR3 bases are TGTGCCACTACCTCGGGGGAGGGTCAGCCCCAGCATTTT. Its translation: CATTSGEGQPQHF.

This chain uses TRBV27 with TRBJ1-4; D might be TRBD1 (5 bases). Trimming removed 5 bases at V and 7 bases at J, with 17 bases between. Per germline, CDR1 MNHEY and CDR2 SMNVEV (reference sequence). This CDR3 contains 15 residues. The CDR3: CASSPRDREGEKLFF. CDR3 nucleotide sequence: TGTGCCAGCAGTCCCCGGGACCGTGAGGGTGAAAAACTGTTTTTT.

This clone was seen a handful of times. The V call is TRBV4-3, the J call TRBJ1-1; tentatively, D is TRBD1 (5 bases). Germline CDR1 reads LGHNA; CDR2 reads YSLEER. Between the trimmed V and J ends, which lost 0 bases and 6 bases, there was a span of 11 bases. The CDR3 sequence is 14 residues long. In DNA form, the CDR3 reads TGCGCCAGCAGCCAAGACGGGGGTTCGTCTGAAGCTTTCTTT. It encodes CASSQDGGSSEAFF.

The chain recombines TRBV7-9 with TRBJ1-5, with D possibly TRBD1 on 6 matching bases. Trimming took off 1 base at V and 9 bases at J, with 19 bases between the two ends. This CDR3 region has 16 residues. Germline V gene lookup returns CDR1 SEHNR and CDR2 FQNEAQ (reference sequence). CDR3 in DNA: TGTGCCAGCAGCTTAGTTGGTAGCCAGGGGTTAGGGCCCCAGCATTTT. Its protein product is CASSLVGSQGLGPQHF.

The rearrangement links TRBV4-3 to TRBJ2-3, with 7 bases fitting TRBD2. Germline V gene lookup returns CDR1 LGHNA and CDR2 YSLEER. The J segment lost 4 bases and the V segment lost 0 bases, leaving 7 bases of the junction unmatched. The CDR3 is made up of 16 amino acids. This CDR3 reads CASSQDGGSGSDTQYF. The CDR3 coding sequence is TGCGCCAGCAGCCAAGATGGGGGTAGCGGGTCAGATACGCAGTATTTT.

The chain is built from TRBV4-2 and TRBJ1-1; 7 bases agree with TRBD1. J lost 3 bases, V lost 4 bases, and 5 bases had no gene match. This CDR3 contains 14 residues. Germline loops: CDR1 LGHNA, CDR2 YNFKEQ. The DNA of the CDR3 is TGTGCCAGCAGCCGAGGGACAGTTTACACTGAAGCTTTCTTT. It specifies CASSRGTVYTEAFF.